The 8 T cell receptor beta chains presented below share a single source sample, sequenced in a study of blood T cell repertoires in COVID-19. The data were produced by immunoSEQ multiplex PCR, yet TCRdb's version contains in-frame clones alone and is incomplete. Of about 120,000 clones listed, roughly 72% are singletons. The sequenced material came from peripheral blood. These receptor sequences come from a man aged 55 to 70 with acute or convalescent COVID-19.

This chain connects TRBV10-2 to TRBJ2-4, with 10 bases identical to TRBD2. The CDR3 has 15 residues. The ends lost 6 bases at V and 2 bases at J; junction bases unmatched: 4. Looked up from germline, CDR1 is WSHSY and CDR2 is SAAADI. The CDR3 loop reads CASRGAGGSKNIQYF. CDR3 bases: TGCGCCAGCAGGGGAGCGGGAGGGTCCAAAAACATTCAGTACTTC.

The chain uses TRBV7-2 and TRBJ2-3; D uncertain. Trimming cost V 1 base and J 7 bases, with 15 bases left between them. Germline V CDR1 and CDR2: SGHTA, FQGNSA. The CDR3 has 15 residues. The CDR3 reads CASSLGGSSGHTQYF. For the CDR3, the DNA is TGTGCCAGCAGCTTAGGCGGTAGTTCGGGTCATACGCAGTATTTT.

This clone was recorded a few times. The rearrangement joins TRBV5-1 to TRBJ2-1; 9 bases are shared with TRBD1. The trim removed 2 bases at V and 8 bases at J, leaving 8 bases unmatched. Germline V gene data show CDR1 as SGHRS and CDR2 as YFSETQ. The CDR3 has 15 residues. The CDR3 DNA reads TGCGCCAGCAGCTTTACAGGGGGCGCGGGGGATGAGCAGTTCTTC. It codes for CASSFTGGAGDEQFF.

This clone has a single count. This rearrangement joins TRBV15 to TRBJ2-7, with 12 bases that match TRBD1. The trim removed 5 bases at V and 4 bases at J, leaving 9 bases unmatched. CDR3 length equals 16 residues. Germline V gene sequence: CDR1 LNHNV, CDR2 YYDKDF (reference sequence). CDR3 sequence reads: CATSRGLGQGAYEQYF. CDR3 nucleotides: TGTGCCACCAGCCGCGGGTTGGGACAGGGGGCTTACGAGCAGTACTTC. Drawing the rest from reference TRBV15 and TRBJ2-7, the complete variable domain is DAMVIQNPRYQVTQFGKPVTLSCSQTLNHNVMYWYQQKSSQAPKLLFHYYDKDFNNEADTPDNFQSRRPNTSFCFLDIRSPGLGDTAMYLCATSRGLGQGAYEQYFGPGTRLTVT.

The chain links TRBV10-3 to TRBJ1-1; D is undetermined. The germline gives CDR1 ENHRY, CDR2 SYGVKD. V was cut by 5 bases and J by 3 bases, with 19 bases left in between. The CDR3 contains 16 residues. DNA for the CDR3: TGTGCCATCAGTACTACCTTCGAGGGCGCGGACACTGAAGCTTTCTTT. Translated, it gives CAISTTFEGADTEAFF.

CDR3: CASSATGGANEKLFF. As DNA, the CDR3 is TGTGCCAGCAGTGCAACAGGGGGTGCTAATGAAAAACTGTTTTTT. This sequence joins TRBV6-2 or TRBV6-3 and TRBJ1-4; TRBD1 matches at 8 bases. Germline V CDR1 and CDR2: MNHEY, SVGEGT. The trim removed 5 bases at V and 3 bases at J, leaving 5 bases unmatched. The CDR3 extends over 15 amino acids.

The rearrangement joins TRBV7-3 to TRBJ2-1, with TRBD2 matching over 7 bases. V shed 4 bases and J 2 bases; nucleotides not matched to a gene: 11. Germline V CDR1 and CDR2: SGHTA, FQGTGA. The CDR3 is 17 residues long. CDR3 DNA: TGTGCCAGCAGCTCAGATATGACTAGCCAGACCTACAATGAGCAGTTCTTC. This gives the protein CASSSDMTSQTYNEQFF.

The rearrangement joins TRBV10-3 to TRBJ1-2; unclear D gene. Germline V gene lookup returns CDR1 ENHRY and CDR2 SYGVKD. V shed 6 bases and J shed 6 bases, with 8 bases lying between them. The CDR3 is made up of 11 amino acids. CDR3 in amino acids: CAISAANGYTF. Here the CDR3 DNA reads TGTGCCATCAGCGCGGCCAATGGCTACACCTTC.